The T cell receptor (beta chain) under discussion was sequenced for a study of Ad26.COV2.S vaccination and SARS-CoV-2 variants (dated by TCRdb to the early 2020s). A note on the overall study: TCRbeta repertoire sequencing was used to assess the specificity and breadth of SARS-CoV-2-reactive T cell receptors after Ad26.COV2.S vaccination. A total of about 30 samples were included in the TCR-sequenced set, comprising about 20 Ad26.COV2.S vaccine recipients, 5 placebo recipients and 8 SARS-CoV-2 convalescent individuals.

The time point label, as the study defines it: individuals recovered from natural SARS-CoV-2 infection. CDR1 and CDR2 (LGHDT, YNNKEL) derive from the germline V gene (reference sequence). V is trimmed back by 1 base and J by 10 bases, and the junction contains 4 bases that no gene match accounts for. The CDR3 covers 13 residues, taking in both the cysteine and the phenylalanine. The retained sequence is limited to the CDR3, 39 bases, with the frame set at the first base. What the study reported, not specific to this receptor: According to the authors, total T cell responses may have been underestimated by the TCR breadth and depth analyses. After vaccination, spike-specific CD8+ and CD4+ T cell responses were reported to show substantial breadth. Spike-specific TCR breadth was higher in Ad26.COV2.S recipients than in placebo recipients (P = 0.0014). Vaccine and placebo recipients had similar non-spike TCR breadth, a finding consistent with the vaccine containing only spike.

The immunoSEQ Assay was used to sequence TCRbeta CDR3 regions. After extraction, genomic DNA underwent amplification by bias-controlled multiplex PCR, followed by high-throughput sequencing. As for how the authors treated the data: To quantify the absolute abundance of every unique TCRbeta CDR3 region, sequences were collapsed and filtered. T cell fraction was estimated by normalization of TCRbeta template counts to usable DNA, with usable DNA being measured through amplification of reference genes present in all nucleated cells. Repertoire TCRs were annotated as SARS-CoV-2-specific by exact matching of V gene, CDR3 amino acid sequence and J gene to a known reactive TCR set. MIRA supplied the reference SARS-CoV-2 TCR set, which was filtered for enrichment in COVID-19-positive ImmuneCODE repertoires so that public or cross-reactive TCRs were removed. Drawing on the MIRA antigens, annotated TCRs were analysed further at the level of specific ORF or position within ORF. Depth was the summed frequency of annotated unique rearrangements, while breadth was defined as annotated unique rearrangements over total unique productive rearrangements. Two-sided Wilcoxon rank-sum tests were used to compare TCR breadth between groups. The source is immuneACCESS, and TCRdb retained only in-frame sequences with V and J called. Part of the clones is not carried over; for the studies checked, unresolved V genes explain less than half of this, and the remainder is unexplained. That table furnishes V, J and clone size, whereas the DNA furnished D and trimming. The sample table shows more than 120,000 clones, and roughly 88% are seen once. Jointly, the top ten make up around 5% of the sample.

To note about this clone: Its antigen remains unidentified. No base quality information exists; no much larger clone differs at one position.

Material: peripheral blood, obtained after recovery from COVID-19. This TCR was recovered from a human donor who had recovered from COVID-19. The chain uses TRBV3-1 (or the pseudogene TRBV3-2) and TRBJ2-1, with 7 bases in between that match TRBD1. The DNA reads TGTGCCAGCAGCCAAGGACGGACAGGCGAGCAGTTCTTC. Its product reads: CASSQGRTGEQFF.